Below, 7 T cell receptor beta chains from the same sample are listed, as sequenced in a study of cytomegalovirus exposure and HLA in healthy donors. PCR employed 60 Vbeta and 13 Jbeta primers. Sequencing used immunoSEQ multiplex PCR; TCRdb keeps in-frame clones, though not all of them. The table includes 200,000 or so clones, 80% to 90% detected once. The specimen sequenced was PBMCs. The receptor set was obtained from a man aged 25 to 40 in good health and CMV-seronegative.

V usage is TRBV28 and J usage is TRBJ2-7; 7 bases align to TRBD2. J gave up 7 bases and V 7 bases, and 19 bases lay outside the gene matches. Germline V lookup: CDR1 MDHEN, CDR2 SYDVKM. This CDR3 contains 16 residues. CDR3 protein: CASNTHSGRGLFEQYF. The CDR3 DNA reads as TGTGCCAGCAACACCCATTCGGGGCGGGGGTTGTTTGAGCAGTACTTC.

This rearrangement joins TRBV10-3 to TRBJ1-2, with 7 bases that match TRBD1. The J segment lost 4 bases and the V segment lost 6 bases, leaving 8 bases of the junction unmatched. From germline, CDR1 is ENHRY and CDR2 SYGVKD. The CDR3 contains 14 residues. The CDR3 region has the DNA TGTGCCATCAGAAAGGAGGGGGCGTTCTATGGCTACACCTTC. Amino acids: CAIRKEGAFYGYTF.

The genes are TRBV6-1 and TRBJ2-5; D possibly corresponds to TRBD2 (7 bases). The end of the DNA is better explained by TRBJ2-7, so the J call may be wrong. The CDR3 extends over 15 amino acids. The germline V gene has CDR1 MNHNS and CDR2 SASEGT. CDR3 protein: CASSELGGATFEQYF. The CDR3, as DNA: TGTGCCAGCAGTGAATTAGGGGGGGCCACCTTCGAGCAGTACTTC.

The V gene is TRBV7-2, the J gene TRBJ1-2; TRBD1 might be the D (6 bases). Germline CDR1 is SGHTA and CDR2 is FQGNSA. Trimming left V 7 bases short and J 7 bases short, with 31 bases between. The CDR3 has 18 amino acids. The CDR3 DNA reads TGTGCCAGCAACTCCTGGATGGGGGGGCCGGGATTCAATTCTGGCTACACCTTC. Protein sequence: CASNSWMGGPGFNSGYTF.

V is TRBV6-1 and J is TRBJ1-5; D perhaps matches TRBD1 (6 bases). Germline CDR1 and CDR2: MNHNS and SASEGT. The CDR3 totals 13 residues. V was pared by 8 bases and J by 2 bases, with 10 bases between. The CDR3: CASLGQRNQPQHF. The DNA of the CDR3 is TGTGCCAGCCTTGGACAGCGCAATCAGCCCCAGCATTTT.

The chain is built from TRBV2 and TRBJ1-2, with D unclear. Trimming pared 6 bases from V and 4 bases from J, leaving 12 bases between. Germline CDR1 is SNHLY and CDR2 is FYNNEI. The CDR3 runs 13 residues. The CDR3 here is CASSETGIYGYTF. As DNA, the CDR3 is TGTGCCAGCAGCGAAACGGGTATCTATGGCTACACCTTC.

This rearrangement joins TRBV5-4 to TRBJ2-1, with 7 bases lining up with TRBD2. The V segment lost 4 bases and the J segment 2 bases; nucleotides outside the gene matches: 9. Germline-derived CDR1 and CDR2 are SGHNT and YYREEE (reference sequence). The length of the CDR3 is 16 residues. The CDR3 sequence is CASSLPSSGAYNEQFF. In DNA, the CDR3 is TGTGCCAGCAGCCTCCCCTCCAGCGGGGCCTACAATGAGCAGTTCTTC.